Each of the 9 T cell receptor beta chains below was sequenced from the same sample in a study of T cells after yellow fever vaccination. TCRdb reanalysed the 5' RACE reads using MiXCR and keeps one entry per CDR3 protein. The sample lists 15,000 or so distinct CDR3 sequences, about 4% seen once, with 0.4% in the top ten. Source: PBMCs, either bulk or a sorted T-cell subset (CD4+, CD8+, memory, or dextramer-sorted; not recorded which), taken 15 days after the yellow fever booster vaccination. These receptors were taken from a man aged 25 to 40 who received the YFV17D yellow fever vaccine.

In this sample, this clonotype turned up a few times. The chain combines TRBV5-6 with TRBJ2-2; possibly TRBD1 or TRBD2 for D (5 bases each). CDR1 is SGHDT, CDR2 YYEEEE, per germline. CDR3 length equals 16 residues. The V end lost 0 bases, the J end lost 0 bases, and 9 bases lay between the germline ends. The CDR3 bases are TGTGCCAGCAGCTTGGACCCGGGACCGAACACCGGGGAGCTGTTTTTT. Its translation is CASSLDPGPNTGELFF.

This clonotype is labeled medium-sized. This chain uses TRBV12-3 or TRBV12-4 with TRBJ1-2, with D hard to call. CDR3 length: 11 residues. V gave up 5 bases and J gave up 7 bases, with 8 bases separating them. The CDR3 DNA sequence: TGTGCCAGCAGTGAAGGGTTTGGCTACACCTTC. It translates to CASSEGFGYTF.

The sample holds many counts of this clonotype. V usage is TRBV6-2 or TRBV6-3 and J usage is TRBJ2-2; D gene uncertain. V lost 2 bases to trimming and J lost 6 bases, with 1 base between them. CDR1 is MNHEY, CDR2 SVGEGT, per germline. The CDR3 totals 11 residues. The CDR3 here is CASSYPGELFF. The CDR3 DNA sequence: TGTGCCAGCAGTTACCCCGGGGAGCTGTTTTTT.

This clonotype was detected many times. V usage is TRBV12-3 or TRBV12-4 and J usage is TRBJ2-1, with TRBD2 matching 7 bases. The junction had 4 bases not matched to a gene; V was cut back by 3 bases and J by 5 bases. This CDR3 is 14 amino acids long. CDR3 sequence reads: CASSFGSGHNEQFF. The CDR3 DNA reads TGTGCCAGCAGTTTTGGTAGCGGGCACAATGAGCAGTTCTTC.

Ten or more counts support this clonotype. This chain links TRBV7-9 with TRBJ1-4; D perhaps matches TRBD1 (5 bases). V was pared by 4 bases and J by 5 bases, with 11 bases between. This CDR3 comprises 14 residues. Germline V gene data show CDR1 as SEHNR and CDR2 as FQNEAQ (reference sequence). The CDR3 DNA follows: TGTGCCAGCAGCTCAGGGTCTTGGAATGAAAAACTGTTTTTT. This gives the protein CASSSGSWNEKLFF.

This clonotype came up many times. The genes are TRBV20-1 and TRBJ2-7, with D tentatively TRBD1 or TRBD2 (7 bases each). Per germline, CDR1 DFQATT and CDR2 SNEGSKA (reference sequence). The CDR3 totals 14 residues. Trimming took 1 base from V and 9 from J, leaving 19 bases between them. DNA for the CDR3: TGCAGTGCTAGAGTTGCAGGGGGGGGTTTGGGGCAGTACTTC. Translation gives CSARVAGGGLGQYF.

This clonotype was observed at least ten times. This chain links TRBV7-2 with TRBJ2-1; 8 bases match TRBD2. Germline lookup yields CDR1 SGHTA and CDR2 FQGNSA. With 1 base clipped from V and 0 bases from J, the junction kept 5 bases outside the gene matches. CDR3 length: 17 residues. The CDR3 nucleotides read TGTGCCAGCAGCTTAGTCGCCGGGAGGGCCTCCTACAATGAGCAGTTCTTC. Protein: CASSLVAGRASYNEQFF.

At least ten counts were recorded for this clonotype. The chain is built from TRBV5-1 and TRBJ2-1; 8 bases fit TRBD2. CDR1 and CDR2 (germline): SGHRS, YFSETQ. The CDR3 is 16 amino acids. V shed 4 bases and J 7 bases; nucleotides not matched to a gene: 13. The CDR3 region is CASSALGGLDMNEQFF. The CDR3 nucleotides are TGCGCCAGCAGCGCCCTCGGGGGACTAGACATGAATGAGCAGTTCTTC.

This clonotype was recorded at least ten times. The chain links TRBV10-1 to TRBJ2-7, with 9 nucleotides matching TRBD1. After removal of 5 bases from V and 6 bases from J, the junction contained 11 bases not matched to a gene. The CDR3 contains 15 residues. From germline, CDR1 is WNHNN and CDR2 SYGVQD (reference sequence). The CDR3 coding sequence is TGCGCCAGCAGTCCGCAGGGACAGGGTCGTTCCGAGCAGTACTTC. This translates into CASSPQGQGRSEQYF.